These T cell receptor beta chains were read from a single sample in a study of glioma-infiltrating T cells. Using its own MiXCR run on the multiplex PCR reads, TCRdb lists one record per CDR3 protein. The sample includes some 18,000 distinct CDR3 sequences, more than 45% of them seen just once. The sample comprised glioma tissue, nonneoplastic brain tissue, or PBMCs (not recorded which). These receptors all come from a human donor with low-grade glioma or glioblastoma, undergoing nonglioma brain surgery, or in good health (not recorded which). CDR3s leave out the opening cysteine and the closing phenylalanine or tryptophan.

v_gene	j_gene	CDR3aa
TRBV28	TRBJ1-5	ASSPDQPQH
TRBV4-1	TRBJ2-5	ASSPRTSGGQETQY
TRBV4-2	TRBJ2-7	ASSQVWDEVSDEQY
TRBV20-1	TRBJ1-5	SARRTGSNQPQH
TRBV6-2/TRBV6-3	TRBJ1-2	ASSFSEGIYGYT
TRBV9	TRBJ1-6	ASSAGEGNSPLH
TRBV11-2	TRBJ2-5	ASSFSHRETQY
TRBV4-3	TRBJ1-1	ASSHTNTEAF
TRBV28	TRBJ2-5	ASSLPKPQETQY
TRBV6-1	TRBJ2-1	VSSRETGGAYNEQF
TRBV6-5	TRBJ1-5	ASSYRDPYTLGRNQPQH
TRBV15	TRBJ1-1	ATSVLIGTGAF
TRBV6-6	TRBJ2-1	ASSYKGNNEQF
TRBV20-1	TRBJ1-1	SVRDRGNTEAF
TRBV6-5	TRBJ2-5	ASRRTGTPKETQY
TRBV20-1	TRBJ1-5	SASTGRQPQH
TRBV4-1	TRBJ2-5	ASSLEPGETEY
TRBV15	TRBJ1-1	ATSRPQGSNTEAF
TRBV20-1	TRBJ2-1	SASRDRGGNEQF
TRBV11-2	TRBJ2-7	ASSSGTGNYEQY
TRBV27	TRBJ2-3	ASSDFLGYADTQY
TRBV6-1	TRBJ2-7	ASSRQGGEQY
TRBV6-1	TRBJ2-1	ASSSGTYNEQF
TRBV20-1	TRBJ1-2	SASPTDRDGGYT
TRBV6-2/TRBV6-3	TRBJ1-5	ASSGTSVSNQPQH
TRBV7-9	TRBJ2-7	ASSLTTGHEQY
TRBV20-1	TRBJ2-7	SARDSSGIYEQY
TRBV6-2/TRBV6-3	TRBJ2-3	ASSGTSDTQY
TRBV6-2/TRBV6-3	TRBJ1-1	ASSIMSEAF
TRBV20-1	TRBJ2-4	SVLAGATNIQY
TRBV27	TRBJ1-1	ASSLFWGDTEAF
TRBV6-5	TRBJ2-3	ASSYSASGVRDTQY
TRBV3-1	TRBJ1-6	ASSQDFRGANNSPLH
TRBV9	TRBJ2-1	ASSVRPRENNEQF
TRBV20-1	TRBJ1-1	SAPKGSGRGTEAF
TRBV18	TRBJ2-7	ASSLMPGTETYEQY
TRBV10-3	TRBJ1-3	ATGTSGNTIY
TRBV20-1	TRBJ2-1	SARDQTFEQF
TRBV24-1	TRBJ1-5	VTSDPNQPQH
TRBV27	TRBJ1-2	ASSIQGAPYGYT
TRBV6-2/TRBV6-3	TRBJ2-5	ASSLGAAYQETQY
TRBV6-6	TRBJ1-1	ASSYQGHSMDTEAF
TRBV6-2/TRBV6-3	TRBJ1-5	ASQTASNQPQH
TRBV6-1	TRBJ2-7	ASNRFGTGSYEQY
TRBV20-1	TRBJ1-1	SAPLGGGRTEAF
TRBV18	TRBJ2-7	ASSSRSYEQY